These 19 T cell receptor beta chains originate from one sample sequenced in a study of post-analysis software for immune sequencing data. No antigen is known for these receptors. Whole-study findings and limits: About 5 TRBV segments (TRBV5-6, TRBV5-1 and TRBV20-1 among them) occurred more frequently in patients than in controls.

Every TCR beta cDNA library bore unique molecular identifiers. TCRdb analysed the PCR reads with MiXCR anew, one entry per CDR3 protein. The sample holds hundreds of thousands of distinct CDR3 sequences, approximately 53% seen once. The material sequenced was blood. All receptors come from a girl between 10 and 17 years old with multiple sclerosis.

This clonotype has only one observation. This rearrangement joins TRBV6-1 to TRBJ2-4; 9 bases are shared with TRBD2. J gave up 0 bases and V 4 bases, and 7 bases lay outside the gene matches. The V gene's germline CDR1 is MNHNS and CDR2 SASEGT. CDR3 length: 17 residues. The CDR3 nucleotides are TGTGCCAGCAGTGCCGTGACTAGCGGCCTAGCCAAAAACATTCAGTACTTC. It is translated as CASSAVTSGLAKNIQYF.

V gene TRBV5-1 combines with J gene TRBJ2-3; 7 bases match TRBD1. This CDR3 is built from 15 residues. V was clipped by 4 bases and J by 2 bases; unmatched bases: 7. Looked up from germline, CDR1 is SGHRS and CDR2 is YFSETQ. CDR3 nucleotide sequence: TGCGCCAGCAGCCCGGGACAGATCCTCACAGATACGCAGTATTTT. This gives the protein CASSPGQILTDTQYF.

The CDR3 here is CASSLMASKSTDTQYF. The CDR3 bases are TGTGCCAGCAGCTTAATGGCATCCAAAAGCACAGATACGCAGTATTTT. The V gene is TRBV7-9, the J gene TRBJ2-3; D gene ambiguous. Per germline, CDR1 SEHNR and CDR2 FQNEAQ (reference sequence). There are 16 residues in the CDR3. Between the trimmed V and J ends, which lost 2 bases and 0 bases, there was a span of 12 bases. Full variable domain (outside the CDR3, taken from reference TRBV7-9 and TRBJ2-3): DTGVSQNPRHKITKRGQNVTFRCDPISEHNRLYWYRQTLGQGPEFLTYFQNEAQLEKSRLLSDRFSAERPKGSFSTLEIQRTEQGDSAMYLCASSLMASKSTDTQYFGPGTRLTVL.

The rearrangement links TRBV5-1 to TRBJ2-1, with D uncertain. Per the germline V gene, CDR1 is SGHRS and CDR2 is YFSETQ. This CDR3 contains 13 residues. Between the trimmed V and J ends, which lost 1 base and 9 bases, there was a span of 11 bases. CDR3 residues: CASSLPPWGEQFF. Written as DNA, the CDR3 is TGCGCCAGCAGCTTGCCCCCGTGGGGTGAGCAGTTCTTC.

This chain uses TRBV11-2 with TRBJ2-7; D is unresolved. The CDR3 contains 12 residues. Trimming removed 5 bases at V and 7 bases at J, with 12 bases between. Germline V gene sequence: CDR1 SGHAT, CDR2 FQNNGV. This CDR3 reads CASSPGSEEQYF. In DNA, the CDR3 is TGTGCCAGCAGCCCAGGTAGTGAGGAGCAGTACTTC.

The V and J genes are TRBV5-1 and TRBJ2-5; 8 nucleotides line up with TRBD2. CDR3 length: 15 residues. CDR1 is SGHRS and CDR2 is YFSETQ in the germline V gene. Unmatched junction bases numbered 3, after V lost 1 base and J lost 1 base. The CDR3 coding sequence is TGCGCCAGCAGCTTGATCGCGGGGGGCCAAGAGACCCAGTACTTC. This encodes CASSLIAGGQETQYF. Full variable domain (remainder filled in from reference TRBV5-1 and TRBJ2-5): KAGVTQTPRYLIKTRGQQVTLSCSPISGHRSVSWYQQTPGQGLQFLFEYFSETQRNKGNFPGRFSGRQFSNSRSEMNVSTLELGDSALYLCASSLIAGGQETQYFGPGTRLLVL.

This clonotype was counted between two and nine times. The V gene is TRBV15, the J gene TRBJ1-2, with no clear D. Germline lookup yields CDR1 LNHNV and CDR2 YYDKDF (reference sequence). This CDR3 comprises 15 residues. Trimming took 0 bases from V and 7 from J, leaving 15 bases between them. The CDR3 spells CATSRDTTGSGGYTF. The CDR3 nucleotides read TGTGCCACCAGCAGAGATACAACGGGATCGGGTGGCTACACCTTC. Full variable domain (remainder filled in from reference TRBV15 and TRBJ1-2): DAMVIQNPRYQVTQFGKPVTLSCSQTLNHNVMYWYQQKSSQAPKLLFHYYDKDFNNEADTPDNFQSRRPNTSFCFLDIRSPGLGDTAMYLCATSRDTTGSGGYTFGSGTRLTVV.

The CDR3 DNA reads as TGTGCCATCAGTGAGGGACAAGTAGATACGCAGTATTTT. Amino acid sequence: CAISEGQVDTQYF. The gene calls are TRBV10-3 and TRBJ2-3, with D tentatively TRBD1 (5 bases). The CDR3 length is 13 residues. Trimming left V 2 bases short and J 5 bases short, with 8 bases between. Looked up from germline, CDR1 is ENHRY and CDR2 is SYGVKD.

This rearrangement joins TRBV10-3 to TRBJ1-1; D is unresolved. This CDR3 has 13 amino acids. Germline CDR1 and CDR2: ENHRY and SYGVKD. Trimming removed 7 bases from V and 1 base from J, with 10 bases in between. DNA of the CDR3: TGTGCCATCATGAGCAGCAGGAACACTGAAGCTTTCTTT. This translates into CAIMSSRNTEAFF.

This clonotype has only a few counts. J is TRBJ1-2 and V is TRBV10-3; 7 nucleotides match TRBD1. V lost 4 bases and J lost 8; bases outside the gene matches: 7. The CDR3 spans 13 residues. The germline CDR1 and CDR2 sequences are ENHRY and SYGVKD. In DNA form, the CDR3 reads TGTGCCATCAGTGCGGACAAGGGGGCCGGCTACACCTTC. It codes for CAISADKGAGYTF.

This clonotype was seen only a few times. The junction departs from the called germline gene at one end, perhaps through a read error. The genes are TRBV30 and TRBJ2-3; D gene unclear. The CDR3 has 12 residues. Looked up from germline, CDR1 is GTSNPN and CDR2 is SVGIG (reference sequence). The CDR3 DNA sequence: TGTGCCTGGAGTGATAGCAAAGATACGCAGTATTTT. Its protein is CAWSDSKDTQYF.

This chain joins TRBV18 and TRBJ1-1; D is unresolved. V lost 3 bases and J 0 bases, leaving 11 bases between the germline ends. The CDR3 sequence is 15 residues long. Germline V gene data show CDR1 as KGHSH and CDR2 as LQKENI. This CDR3 reads CASSPITEMNTEAFF. CDR3 coding DNA: TGTGCCAGCTCACCGATTACAGAAATGAACACTGAAGCTTTCTTT.

Turning to this clonotype: This sequence may be a read error, since a much larger clone differs from it by one base. The chain links TRBV9 to TRBJ2-3, with D tentatively TRBD1 (5 bases). CDR3 size: 15 residues. The germline V gene encodes CDR1 SGDLS and CDR2 YYNGEE. As DNA, the CDR3 is TGTGCCCGCAGCGTAGGGGCGGTCGGGACAGATACGCAGTATTTT. Translating gives CARSVGAVGTDTQYF.

The chain couples TRBV7-6 to TRBJ2-5, with D possibly being TRBD1 (5 bases). The CDR3 is 16 amino acids. Per the germline V gene, CDR1 is SGHVS and CDR2 is FNYEAQ. Trimming shortened V by 1 base and J by 1 base, and 13 bases separated the two germline ends. The CDR3 coding sequence is TGTGCCAGCAGCTTAGTTGATGGCGACAGCCAAGAGACCCAGTACTTC. It yields the protein CASSLVDGDSQETQYF.

This clonotype showed up just a few times. The J gene is TRBJ1-2, the V gene TRBV6-6, with TRBD1 matching over 10 bases. Trimming cost V 0 bases and J 7 bases; bases outside gene matches: 8. The CDR3 sequence is 16 residues long. CDR1 MNHNY and CDR2 SVGAGI come from the germline V gene (reference sequence). The CDR3: CASSYSNLGTGVGYTF. In nucleotides, the CDR3 is TGTGCCAGCAGTTACTCGAACCTCGGGACAGGGGTTGGCTACACCTTC.

In its sample, this clonotype was seen many times. The J gene is TRBJ1-2, the V gene TRBV12-3 or TRBV12-4; possible D gene TRBD1, 6 bases. The CDR3 loop spans 17 amino acids. Trimming removed 2 bases at V and 0 bases at J, with 16 bases between. CDR3 region: CASSLRGSRGTNYGYTF. DNA of the CDR3: TGTGCCAGCAGTTTACGAGGGTCCAGGGGTACTAACTATGGCTACACCTTC.

Only a few counts were recorded for this clonotype. V gene TRBV7-6 combines with J gene TRBJ1-2; D is uncertain. In germline, CDR1 is SGHVS, CDR2 FNYEAQ. V lost 5 bases and J 0 bases, leaving 10 bases between the germline ends. This CDR3 contains 14 residues. For the CDR3, the DNA is TGTGCCAGCAGCCAAAGACAAACTAACTATGGCTACACCTTC. Its protein product is CASSQRQTNYGYTF.

The table lists this clonotype with a few counts. The chain has TRBV4-1 and TRBJ2-7; maybe TRBD2 (6 bases). The germline V gene has CDR1 MGHRA and CDR2 YSYEKL. The CDR3 has 16 amino acids. V was cut by 0 bases and J by 3 bases, with 15 bases left in between. In DNA form, the CDR3 reads TGCGCCAGCAGCCAAGATTTAGCGGCTGTCAACTACGAGCAGTACTTC. As protein: CASSQDLAAVNYEQYF.

This clonotype turned up a few times. This chain's CDR3 is CASSLLHQSHEQYF. As DNA, the CDR3 is TGTGCCAGCAGCTTACTACACCAATCCCACGAGCAGTACTTC. V is TRBV7-2 and J is TRBJ2-4; unclear D gene. Gene TRBJ2-7 matches the end of the DNA better, so the J call may be wrong. There are 14 residues in the CDR3. Germline V lookup: CDR1 SGHTA, CDR2 FQGNSA.